This T cell receptor beta chain was found in a study of blood T cell repertoires in COVID-19. Study background: The analysed material was cDNA or gDNA that came from T cells, B-cell-depleted T cells, or PBMCs.

Enrollment of patients from Seattle took place during active infection, with longitudinal follow-up. Sequencing used immunoSEQ multiplex PCR; TCRdb keeps in-frame clones, though not all of them. The sample consists of a few hundred thousand clones, approximately 89% of them appearing once. This clonotype was obtained from a woman aged 55 to 70 with COVID-19, enrolled during active disease. Specimen: peripheral blood.

In DNA, the CDR3 is TGTGCCAGCAGCGAAGGACAGCTCTCAACCTCCTACGAGCAGTACTTC. Protein: CASSEGQLSTSYEQYF. This sequence joins TRBV7-9 and TRBJ2-7, with a possible D match to TRBD1 (6 bases). This CDR3 has 16 amino acids. The germline V and J ends were trimmed by 5 bases and 0 bases, with 17 bases remaining between them. Germline CDR1 is SEHNR and CDR2 is FQNEAQ (reference sequence). Looking up the rest from reference TRBV7-9 and TRBJ2-7 gives the full variable domain: DTGVSQNPRHKITKRGQNVTFRCDPISEHNRLYWYRQTLGQGPEFLTYFQNEAQLEKSRLLSDRFSAERPKGSFSTLEIQRTEQGDSAMYLCASSEGQLSTSYEQYFGPGTRLTVT.